The next 19 T cell receptor beta chains were all read from a single sample in a study of CD8 T cells in ankylosing spondylitis. Study-level findings and limits: Ankylosing spondylitis blood seemed to carry a telltale TCR beta motif made of several highly homologous variants.

No antigens are known for them. Using its own MiXCR run on the 5' RACE reads, TCRdb lists one record per CDR3 protein. The repertoire holds approximately 540,000 distinct CDR3 sequences, with roughly 13% as singletons. Source material: blood, either unsorted or a sorted T cell fraction (not recorded which). These receptors were taken from a male donor with ankylosing spondylitis.

The chain carries TRBV27 and TRBJ1-4, with 9 nucleotides matching TRBD1. CDR1 is MNHEY and CDR2 is SMNVEV in the germline V gene (reference sequence). The CDR3 runs 15 residues. V lost 6 bases and J lost 8; bases outside the gene matches: 10. DNA for the CDR3: TGTGCCAGCAGCCCAGGACAGGGGAAAGAGGAAAAACTGTTTTTT. Translating gives CASSPGQGKEEKLFF.

J is TRBJ1-1 and V is TRBV27, with D possibly matching TRBD1 (6 bases). This CDR3 spans 14 amino acids. From germline, CDR1 is MNHEY and CDR2 SMNVEV (reference sequence). Deletions cut 5 bases from V and 5 bases from J, with 15 bases between. DNA of the CDR3: TGTGCCAGCAGTACCCTCGACAGGAGGACTGAAGCTTTCTTT. Translated, it gives CASSTLDRRTEAFF.

The genes are TRBV20-1 and TRBJ1-3, with a weak D call TRBD1 (6 bases). Germline CDR1 reads DFQATT; CDR2 reads SNEGSKA (reference sequence). The CDR3 is made up of 11 amino acids. V was trimmed by 3 bases and J by 12 bases, leaving 12 bases between them. CDR3 in DNA: TGCAGTGCTAGTGCCGGGACAATCATATATTTT. Amino acids: CSASAGTIIYF.

The V call is TRBV5-1, the J call TRBJ2-3, with a tentative D call TRBD2 (6 bases). CDR3 size: 14 residues. With 2 bases removed from V and 5 bases from J, the gap between germline ends came to 12 bases. CDR1 is SGHRS, CDR2 YFSETQ, per germline. The CDR3 nucleotides read TGCGCCAGCAGCTTCCAGGCCGGGGGAGATACGCAGTATTTT. It codes for CASSFQAGGDTQYF.

This clonotype occurred many times. The gene calls are TRBV6-2 or TRBV6-3 and TRBJ2-6; D gene uncertain. V lost 7 bases and J 1 base, leaving 11 bases between the germline ends. In germline, CDR1 is MNHEY, CDR2 SVGEGT. The CDR3 has 15 amino acids. The chain's CDR3 is CASTRPASGANVLTF. CDR3 nucleotide sequence: TGTGCCAGCACCCGCCCAGCATCTGGGGCCAACGTCCTGACTTTC.

This clonotype was seen more than once but under ten times. The V gene is TRBV27, the J gene TRBJ2-5; 7 nucleotides line up with TRBD1. The CDR3 loop spans 16 amino acids. CDR1 and CDR2 (germline): MNHEY, SMNVEV (reference sequence). V gave up 1 base and J gave up 4 bases; unmatched junction bases: 9. CDR3 bases: TGTGCCAGCAGTTTATACCGCGCCGCAGGGGGAGAGACCCAGTACTTC. Its protein is CASSLYRAAGGETQYF.

This clonotype was seen only a few times. The chain joins TRBV12-3 or TRBV12-4 to TRBJ2-7; D is ambiguous. The CDR3 runs 13 residues. V was trimmed by 3 bases and J by 4 bases, leaving 10 bases between them. CDR3 coding DNA: TGTGCCAGCAGTTTCTTCCCTTCATACGAGCAGTACTTC. Amino acid sequence: CASSFFPSYEQYF.

Only a few counts were recorded for this clonotype. J is TRBJ1-4 and V is TRBV11-3; D is possibly TRBD1 (5 bases). The V end was cut by 5 bases, the J end by 4 bases, with 14 bases between. The CDR3 has 15 residues. Germline V gene data show CDR1 as SGHNT and CDR2 as YENEEA. The CDR3 DNA follows: TGTGCCAGCAGCCACTCCAGGGCCTATAATGAAAAACTGTTTTTT. This translates into CASSHSRAYNEKLFF.

The V gene is TRBV7-9, the J gene TRBJ1-1; the D gene is possibly TRBD1 (5 bases). Per the germline V gene, CDR1 is SEHNR and CDR2 is FQNEAQ (reference sequence). V lost 5 bases, J lost 5 bases, and 15 bases lay in between. CDR3 size: 14 residues. The chain's CDR3 is CASSQEAGMTEAFF. CDR3 nucleotide sequence: TGTGCCAGCAGCCAGGAAGCAGGGATGACTGAAGCTTTCTTT.

The DNA for the CDR3 is TGTGCCAGTAGTACCCCTGAGGGTGAGCAGTTCTTC. Its translation is CASSTPEGEQFF. The chain is built from TRBV19 and TRBJ2-1; possibly TRBD2 for D (5 bases). Trimming stripped 4 bases from V and 9 bases from J, with 10 bases between. The CDR3 consists of 12 residues. Germline CDR1 LNHDA, CDR2 SQIVND (reference sequence).

Concerning this clonotype itself: The junction departs from germline at one end; a sequencing error may be responsible. The rearrangement joins TRBV10-3 to TRBJ2-4; 8 nucleotides match TRBD1. The CDR3 is made up of 13 amino acids. The germline V gene encodes CDR1 ENHRY and CDR2 SYGVKD. CDR3 sequence reads: CAISEGQGSSTHF. The CDR3 DNA is TGTGCCATCAGTGAGGGACAGGGATCGTCGACGCACTTC.

This chain links TRBV20-1 with TRBJ2-5; no clear D. Per germline, CDR1 DFQATT and CDR2 SNEGSKA (reference sequence). V was shortened by 0 bases and J by 1 base, with 12 bases between the two germline ends. The CDR3 is 15 residues long. The CDR3 DNA reads as TGCAGTGCTAGAGATTCGGCACAGATCCAAGAGACCCAGTACTTC. This encodes CSARDSAQIQETQYF.

This clonotype has a count of ten or more. V gene TRBV5-1 combines with J gene TRBJ2-5, with 8 bases that match TRBD2. After removal of 2 bases from V and 4 bases from J, the junction contained 7 bases not matched to a gene. CDR1 is SGHRS and CDR2 is YFSETQ in the germline V gene. There are 15 residues in the CDR3. CDR3 nucleotide sequence: TGCGCCAGCAGCTTCGGTAGCGGGATGGGAGAGACCCAGTACTTC. Its translation is CASSFGSGMGETQYF.

This clonotype came up many times. The CDR3 DNA reads as TGTGCCAGCAGTTACGGTGGAGGCGATATCTCCTACAATGAGCAGTTCTTC. It translates to CASSYGGGDISYNEQFF. The chain couples TRBV6-5 to TRBJ2-1; a weak D match, TRBD2 (5 bases). CDR1 MNHEY and CDR2 SVGAGI come from the germline V gene. Trimming cost V 2 bases and J 0 bases, with 14 bases left between them. The CDR3 is 17 residues long.

At least ten counts were recorded for this clonotype. This sequence joins TRBV12-3 or TRBV12-4 and TRBJ2-2; D is tentatively TRBD1 or TRBD2 (5 bases each). The CDR3 runs 15 residues. Trimming removed 2 bases from V and 1 base from J, with 8 bases in between. CDR3 bases: TGTGCCAGCAGTTTAAGAGGGGTGAACACCGGGGAGCTGTTTTTT. It translates to CASSLRGVNTGELFF.

The rearrangement joins TRBV21-1 to TRBJ2-7; the D call of TRBD2 is as the table states it, not checked on the DNA. TRBV21-1 is deemed a pseudogene. CDR3 length equals 14 residues. The CDR3 protein is CASSNRDYSYEQYV. In DNA, the CDR3 is TGTGCCAGCAGCAACCGGGACTACTCCTACGAGCAGTACGTC.

The rearrangement links TRBV5-5 to TRBJ2-5; D is possibly TRBD2 (6 bases). The CDR3 is made up of 15 amino acids. Germline CDR1 is SGHKS and CDR2 is YYEKEE (reference sequence). Trimming left V 4 bases short and J 0 bases short, with 13 bases between. For the CDR3, the DNA is TGTGCCAGCAGCCTGGGGGACTTTTACCAAGAGACCCAGTACTTC. Its translation: CASSLGDFYQETQYF.

The table lists this clonotype with a few counts. The V gene is TRBV12-3 or TRBV12-4, the J gene TRBJ2-5, with TRBD2 identical over 9 bases. The CDR3 spans 16 residues. V dropped 2 bases and J dropped 4; count of bases not matched to a gene: 8. CDR3 loop: CASSLRLAGIGETQYF. CDR3 DNA sequence: TGTGCCAGCAGTTTAAGGCTAGCGGGAATAGGAGAGACCCAGTACTTC.

This clonotype showed up just a few times. The chain links TRBV2 to TRBJ1-1, with D possibly TRBD1 on 5 matching bases. Between the trimmed V and J ends, which lost 5 bases and 5 bases, there was a span of 12 bases. The CDR3 runs 13 residues. Per the germline V gene, CDR1 is SNHLY and CDR2 is FYNNEI. The CDR3 coding sequence is TGTGCCAGCAGTCCGGGGGACGGTACTGAAGCTTTCTTT. It encodes CASSPGDGTEAFF.